The T cell receptor beta chain under discussion was sequenced for a study of cytomegalovirus exposure and HLA in healthy donors. The germline CDR1 and CDR2 sequences are SGDLS and YYNGEE. The CDR3 has 18 residues. V was cut by 0 bases and J by 1 base, with 14 bases left in between. In the PCR, 60 Vbeta and 13 Jbeta primers were used. Clones were sequenced by immunoSEQ multiplex PCR, and TCRdb holds only the in-frame ones, with some missing. The profile shows under 250,000 clones, about 83% of them singletons. The rearrangement uses TRBV9 and TRBJ2-6, with D perhaps TRBD2 (6 bases). Sequenced: PBMCs. This TCR derives from a woman between 50 and 59 years old in good health and CMV-seropositive. In nucleotides, the CDR3 is TGTGCCAGCAGCGTAGATGGAGGGTTGGTTTCTGGGGCCAACGTCCTGACTTTC. The encoded protein is CASSVDGGLVSGANVLTF.